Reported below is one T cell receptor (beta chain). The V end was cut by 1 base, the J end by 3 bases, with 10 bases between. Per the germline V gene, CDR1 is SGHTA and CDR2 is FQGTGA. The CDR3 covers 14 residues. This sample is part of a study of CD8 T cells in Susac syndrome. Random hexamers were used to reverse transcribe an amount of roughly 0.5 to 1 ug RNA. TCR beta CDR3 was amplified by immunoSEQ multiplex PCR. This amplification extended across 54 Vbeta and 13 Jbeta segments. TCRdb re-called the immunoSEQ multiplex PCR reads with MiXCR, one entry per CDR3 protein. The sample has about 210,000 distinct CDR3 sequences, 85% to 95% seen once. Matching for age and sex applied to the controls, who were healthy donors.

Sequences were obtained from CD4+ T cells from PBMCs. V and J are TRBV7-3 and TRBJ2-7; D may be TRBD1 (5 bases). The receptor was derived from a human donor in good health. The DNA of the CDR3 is TGTGCCAGCAGCTTAAGTCCTCAGGGCTACGAGCAGTACTTC. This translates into CASSLSPQGYEQYF.